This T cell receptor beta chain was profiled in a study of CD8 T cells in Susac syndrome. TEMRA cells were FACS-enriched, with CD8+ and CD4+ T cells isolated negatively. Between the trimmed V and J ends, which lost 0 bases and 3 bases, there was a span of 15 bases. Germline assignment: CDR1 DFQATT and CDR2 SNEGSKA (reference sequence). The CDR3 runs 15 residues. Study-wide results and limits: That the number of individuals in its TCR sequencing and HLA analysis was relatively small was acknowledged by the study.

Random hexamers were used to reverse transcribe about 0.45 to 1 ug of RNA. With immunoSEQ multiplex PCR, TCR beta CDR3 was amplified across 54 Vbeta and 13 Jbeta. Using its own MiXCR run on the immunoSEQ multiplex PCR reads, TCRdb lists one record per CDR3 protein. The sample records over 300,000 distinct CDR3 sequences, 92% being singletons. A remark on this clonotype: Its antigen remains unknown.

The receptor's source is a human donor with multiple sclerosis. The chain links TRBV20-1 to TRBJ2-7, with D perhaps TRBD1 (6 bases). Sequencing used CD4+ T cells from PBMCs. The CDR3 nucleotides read TGCAGTGCTAGAGACCGCCGGGCAGGGGTCTACGAGCAGTACTTC. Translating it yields CSARDRRAGVYEQYF.